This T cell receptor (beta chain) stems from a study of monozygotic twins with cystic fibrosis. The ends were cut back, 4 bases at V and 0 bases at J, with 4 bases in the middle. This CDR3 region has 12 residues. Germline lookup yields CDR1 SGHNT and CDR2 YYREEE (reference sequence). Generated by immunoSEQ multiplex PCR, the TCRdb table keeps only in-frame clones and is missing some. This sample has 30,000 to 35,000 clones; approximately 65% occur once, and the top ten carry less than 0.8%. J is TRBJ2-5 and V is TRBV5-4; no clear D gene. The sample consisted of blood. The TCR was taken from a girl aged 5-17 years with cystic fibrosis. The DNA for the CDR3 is TGTGCCAGCAGCCCGTACCAAGAGACCCAGTACTTC. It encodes CASSPYQETQYF. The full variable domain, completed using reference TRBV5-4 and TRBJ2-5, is ETGVTQSPTHLIKTRGQQVTLRCSSQSGHNTVSWYQQALGQGPQFIFQYYREEENGRGNFPPRFSGLQFPNYSSELNVNALELDDSALYLCASSPYQETQYFGPGTRLLVL.